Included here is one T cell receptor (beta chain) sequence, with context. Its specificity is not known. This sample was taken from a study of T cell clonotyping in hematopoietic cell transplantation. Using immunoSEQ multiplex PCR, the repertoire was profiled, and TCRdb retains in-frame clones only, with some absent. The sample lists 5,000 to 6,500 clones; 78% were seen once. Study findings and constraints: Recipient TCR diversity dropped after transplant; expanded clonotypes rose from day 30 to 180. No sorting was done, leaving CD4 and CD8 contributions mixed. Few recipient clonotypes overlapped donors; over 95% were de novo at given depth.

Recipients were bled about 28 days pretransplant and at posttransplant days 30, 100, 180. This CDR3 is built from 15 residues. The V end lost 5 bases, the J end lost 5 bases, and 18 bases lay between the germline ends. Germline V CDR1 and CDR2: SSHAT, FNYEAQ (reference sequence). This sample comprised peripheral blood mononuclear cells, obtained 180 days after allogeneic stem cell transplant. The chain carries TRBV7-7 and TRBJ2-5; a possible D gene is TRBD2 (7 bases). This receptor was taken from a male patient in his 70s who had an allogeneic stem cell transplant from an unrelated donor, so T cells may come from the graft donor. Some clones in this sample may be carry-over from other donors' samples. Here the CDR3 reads CASSVDLGGPETQYF. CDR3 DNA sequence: TGTGCCAGCAGCGTAGACCTGGGGGGGCCGGAGACCCAGTACTTC.